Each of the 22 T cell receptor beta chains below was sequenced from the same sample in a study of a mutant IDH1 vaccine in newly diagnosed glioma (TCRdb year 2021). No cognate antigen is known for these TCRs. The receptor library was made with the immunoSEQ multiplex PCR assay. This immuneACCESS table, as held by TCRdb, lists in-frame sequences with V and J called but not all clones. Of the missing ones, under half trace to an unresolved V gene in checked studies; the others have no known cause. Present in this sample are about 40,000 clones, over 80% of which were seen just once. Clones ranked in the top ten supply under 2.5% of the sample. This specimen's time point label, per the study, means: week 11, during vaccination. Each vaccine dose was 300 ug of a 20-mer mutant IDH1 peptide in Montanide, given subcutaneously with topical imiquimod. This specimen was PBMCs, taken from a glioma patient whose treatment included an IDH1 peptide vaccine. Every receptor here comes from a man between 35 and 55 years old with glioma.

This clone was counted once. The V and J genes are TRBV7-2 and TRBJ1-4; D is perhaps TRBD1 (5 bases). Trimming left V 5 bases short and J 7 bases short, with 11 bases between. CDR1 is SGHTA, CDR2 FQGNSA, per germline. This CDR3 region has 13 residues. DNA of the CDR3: TGTGCCAGCAGCCCCGCCGGGGGTGAAAAACTGTTTTTT. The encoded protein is CASSPAGGEKLFF.

This CDR3 reads CASSSRYNQPQHF. Written as DNA, the CDR3 is TGTGCCAGCAGCTCACGCTACAATCAGCCCCAGCATTTT. This chain links TRBV7-2 with TRBJ1-5; D unresolved. This CDR3 region has 13 residues. V lost 4 bases to trimming and J lost 3 bases, with 7 bases between them. The germline V gene encodes CDR1 SGHTA and CDR2 FQGNSA. Combining the CDR3 with reference TRBV7-2 and TRBJ1-5 gives the whole variable domain GAGVSQSPSNKVTEKGKDVELRCDPISGHTALYWYRQSLGQGLEFLIYFQGNSAPDKSGLPSDRFSAERTGGSVSTLTIQRTQQEDSAVYLCASSSRYNQPQHFGDGTRLSIL.

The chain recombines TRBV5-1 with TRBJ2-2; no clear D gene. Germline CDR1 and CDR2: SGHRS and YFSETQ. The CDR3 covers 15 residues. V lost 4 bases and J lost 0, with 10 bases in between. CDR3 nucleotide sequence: TGCGCCAGCAGCCCCGCTCAGGCGAACACCGGGGAGCTGTTTTTT. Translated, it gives CASSPAQANTGELFF.

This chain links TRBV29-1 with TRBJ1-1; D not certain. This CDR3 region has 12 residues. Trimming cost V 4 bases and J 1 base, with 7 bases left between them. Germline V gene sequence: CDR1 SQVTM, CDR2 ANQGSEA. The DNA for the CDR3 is TGCAGCGTTGCTCGGCAGAACACTGAAGCTTTCTTT. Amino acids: CSVARQNTEAFF.

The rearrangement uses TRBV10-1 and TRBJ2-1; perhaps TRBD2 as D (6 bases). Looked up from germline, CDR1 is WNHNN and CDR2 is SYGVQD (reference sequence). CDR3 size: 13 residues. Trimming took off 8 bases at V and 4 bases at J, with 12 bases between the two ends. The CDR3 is CASPGRGYNEQFF. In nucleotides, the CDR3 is TGCGCCAGCCCGGGGCGGGGATACAATGAGCAGTTCTTC.

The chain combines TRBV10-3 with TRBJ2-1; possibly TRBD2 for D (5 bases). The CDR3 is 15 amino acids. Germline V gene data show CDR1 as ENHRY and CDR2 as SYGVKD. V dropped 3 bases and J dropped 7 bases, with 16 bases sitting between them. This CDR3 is CAISDPRASGNEQFF. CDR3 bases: TGTGCCATCAGTGACCCGAGGGCGTCCGGAAATGAGCAGTTCTTC.

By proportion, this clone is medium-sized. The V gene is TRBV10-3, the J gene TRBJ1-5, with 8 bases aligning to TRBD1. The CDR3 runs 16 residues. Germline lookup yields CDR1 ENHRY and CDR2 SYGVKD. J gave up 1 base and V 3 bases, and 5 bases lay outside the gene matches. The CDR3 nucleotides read TGTGCCATCAGTGAAGACAGGGGCGGCAGCAATCAGCCCCAGCATTTT. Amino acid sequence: CAISEDRGGSNQPQHF.

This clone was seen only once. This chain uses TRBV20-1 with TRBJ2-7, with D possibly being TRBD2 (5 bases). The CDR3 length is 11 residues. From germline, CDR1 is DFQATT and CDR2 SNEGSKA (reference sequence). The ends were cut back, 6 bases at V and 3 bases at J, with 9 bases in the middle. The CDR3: CSAKRVYEQYF. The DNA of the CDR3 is TGCAGTGCCAAGAGGGTCTACGAGCAGTACTTC.

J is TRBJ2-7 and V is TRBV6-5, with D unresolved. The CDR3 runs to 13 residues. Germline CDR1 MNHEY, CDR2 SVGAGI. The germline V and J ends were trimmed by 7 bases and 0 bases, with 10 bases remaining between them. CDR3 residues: CASKPGSSYEQYF. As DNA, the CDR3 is TGTGCCAGCAAACCAGGAAGCTCCTACGAGCAGTACTTC.

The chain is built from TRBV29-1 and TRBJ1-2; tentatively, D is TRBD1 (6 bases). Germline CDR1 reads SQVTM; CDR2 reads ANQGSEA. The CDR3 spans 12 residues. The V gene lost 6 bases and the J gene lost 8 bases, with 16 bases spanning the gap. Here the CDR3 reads CSVSRAGVGYTF. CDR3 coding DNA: TGCAGCGTCTCACGGGCAGGGGTAGGCTACACCTTC.

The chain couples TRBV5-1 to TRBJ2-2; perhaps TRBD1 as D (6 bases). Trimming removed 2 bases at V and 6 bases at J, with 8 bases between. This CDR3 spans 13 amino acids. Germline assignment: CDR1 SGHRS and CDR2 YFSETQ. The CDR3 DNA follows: TGCGCCAGCAGCTTACAGGGTTCCGGGGAGCTGTTTTTT. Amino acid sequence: CASSLQGSGELFF.

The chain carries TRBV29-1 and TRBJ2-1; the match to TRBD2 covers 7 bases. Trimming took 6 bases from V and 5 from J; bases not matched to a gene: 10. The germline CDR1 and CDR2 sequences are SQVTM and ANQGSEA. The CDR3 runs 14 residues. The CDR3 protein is CSVRLAGRDNEQFF. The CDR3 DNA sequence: TGCAGCGTCCGATTAGCGGGTCGCGACAATGAGCAGTTCTTC.

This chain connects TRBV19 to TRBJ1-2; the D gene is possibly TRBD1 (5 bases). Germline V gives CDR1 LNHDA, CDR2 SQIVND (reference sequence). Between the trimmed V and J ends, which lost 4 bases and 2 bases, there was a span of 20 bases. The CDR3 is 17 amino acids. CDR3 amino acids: CASSTLFPGTKNYGYTF. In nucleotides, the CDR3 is TGTGCCAGTAGTACCCTCTTTCCCGGGACGAAGAACTATGGCTACACCTTC.

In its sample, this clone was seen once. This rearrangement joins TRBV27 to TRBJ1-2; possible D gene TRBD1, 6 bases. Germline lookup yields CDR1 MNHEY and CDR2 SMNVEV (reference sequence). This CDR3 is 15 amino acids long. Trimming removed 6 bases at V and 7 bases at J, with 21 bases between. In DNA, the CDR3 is TGTGCCAGCAGCCCGGGACACCTCTTTGATGGTGGCTACACCTTC. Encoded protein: CASSPGHLFDGGYTF.

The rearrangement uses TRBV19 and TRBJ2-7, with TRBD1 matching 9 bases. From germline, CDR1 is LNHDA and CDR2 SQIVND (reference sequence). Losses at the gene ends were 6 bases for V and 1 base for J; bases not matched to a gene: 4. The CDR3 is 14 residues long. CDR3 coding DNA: TGTGCCAGTAGGCCCGGGACAGGGTCCTACGAGCAGTACTTC. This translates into CASRPGTGSYEQYF.

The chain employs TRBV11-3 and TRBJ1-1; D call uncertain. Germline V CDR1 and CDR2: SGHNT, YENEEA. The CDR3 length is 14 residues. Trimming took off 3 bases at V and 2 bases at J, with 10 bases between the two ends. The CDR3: CASSFSGPNTEAFF. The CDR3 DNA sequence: TGTGCCAGCAGCTTTTCCGGGCCTAACACTGAAGCTTTCTTT. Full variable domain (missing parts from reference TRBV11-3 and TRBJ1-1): EAGVVQSPRYKIIEKKQPVAFWCNPISGHNTLYWYLQNLGQGPELLIRYENEEAVDDSQLPKDRFSAERLKGVDSTLKIQPAELGDSAVYLCASSFSGPNTEAFFGQGTRLTVV.

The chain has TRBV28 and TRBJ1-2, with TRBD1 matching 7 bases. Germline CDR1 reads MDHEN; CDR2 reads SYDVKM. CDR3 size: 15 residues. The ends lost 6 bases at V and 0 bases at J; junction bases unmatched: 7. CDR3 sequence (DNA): TGTGCCAGCAGAATGCGGGACAGAGCTAACTATGGCTACACCTTC. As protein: CASRMRDRANYGYTF.

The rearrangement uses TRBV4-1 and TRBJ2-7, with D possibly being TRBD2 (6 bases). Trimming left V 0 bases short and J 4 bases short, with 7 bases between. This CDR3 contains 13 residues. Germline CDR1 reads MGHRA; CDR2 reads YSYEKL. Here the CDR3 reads CASSQDRGYEQYF. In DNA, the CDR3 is TGCGCCAGCAGCCAAGATCGGGGGTACGAGCAGTACTTC.

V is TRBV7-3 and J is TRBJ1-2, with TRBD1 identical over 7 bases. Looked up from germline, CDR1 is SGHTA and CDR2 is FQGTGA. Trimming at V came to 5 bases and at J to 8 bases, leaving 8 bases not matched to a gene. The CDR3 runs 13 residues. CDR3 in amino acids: CASSGTTGLGYTF. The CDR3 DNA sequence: TGTGCCAGCAGCGGTACGACAGGGTTAGGCTACACCTTC.

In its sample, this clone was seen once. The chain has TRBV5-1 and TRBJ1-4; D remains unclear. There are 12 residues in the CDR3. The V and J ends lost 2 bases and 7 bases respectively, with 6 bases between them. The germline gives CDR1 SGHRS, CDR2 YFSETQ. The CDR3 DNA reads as TGCGCCAGCAGCTTTAATTTTGAAAAACTGTTTTTT. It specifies CASSFNFEKLFF.

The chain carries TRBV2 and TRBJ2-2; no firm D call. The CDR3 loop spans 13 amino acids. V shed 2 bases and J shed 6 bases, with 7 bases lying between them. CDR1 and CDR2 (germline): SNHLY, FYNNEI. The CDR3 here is CASSEFRAGELFF. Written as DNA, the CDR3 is TGTGCCAGCAGTGAATTTCGGGCCGGGGAGCTGTTTTTT. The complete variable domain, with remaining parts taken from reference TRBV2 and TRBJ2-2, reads EPEVTQTPSHQVTQMGQEVILRCVPISNHLYFYWYRQILGQKVEFLVSFYNNEISEKSEIFDDQFSVERPDGSNFTLKIRSTKLEDSAMYFCASSEFRAGELFFGEGSRLTVL.

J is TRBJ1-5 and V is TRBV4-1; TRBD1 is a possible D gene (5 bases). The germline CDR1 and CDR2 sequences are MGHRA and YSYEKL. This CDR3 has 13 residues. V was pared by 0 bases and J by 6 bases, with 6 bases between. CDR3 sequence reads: CASSQDQGQPQHF. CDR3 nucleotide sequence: TGCGCCAGCAGCCAAGATCAGGGTCAGCCCCAGCATTTT.